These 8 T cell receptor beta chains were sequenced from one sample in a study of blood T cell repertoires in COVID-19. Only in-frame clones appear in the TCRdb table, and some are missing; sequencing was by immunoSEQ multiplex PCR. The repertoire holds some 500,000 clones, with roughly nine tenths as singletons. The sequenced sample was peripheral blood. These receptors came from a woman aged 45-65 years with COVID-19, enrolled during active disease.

As DNA, the CDR3 is TGTGCCAGCAGGCGGAGCTCTGGGGCCAACGTCCTGACTTTC. Translating it yields CASRRSSGANVLTF. The chain employs TRBV6-5 and TRBJ2-6; D ambiguous. From germline, CDR1 is MNHEY and CDR2 SVGAGI. There are 14 residues in the CDR3. Trimming stripped 6 bases from V and 0 bases from J, with 6 bases between.

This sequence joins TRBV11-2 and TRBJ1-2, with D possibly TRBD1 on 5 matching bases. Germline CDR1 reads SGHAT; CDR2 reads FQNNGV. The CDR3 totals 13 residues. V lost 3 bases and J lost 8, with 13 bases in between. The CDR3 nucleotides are TGTGCCAGCAGCTTCAGGGACTCAGGGGGCTACACCTTC. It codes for CASSFRDSGGYTF.

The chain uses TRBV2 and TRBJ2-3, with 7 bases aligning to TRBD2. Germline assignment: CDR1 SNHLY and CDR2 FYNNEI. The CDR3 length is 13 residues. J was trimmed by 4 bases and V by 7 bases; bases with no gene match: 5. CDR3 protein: CASMGLPPDTQYF. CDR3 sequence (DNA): TGTGCCAGCATGGGACTACCCCCAGATACGCAGTATTTT.

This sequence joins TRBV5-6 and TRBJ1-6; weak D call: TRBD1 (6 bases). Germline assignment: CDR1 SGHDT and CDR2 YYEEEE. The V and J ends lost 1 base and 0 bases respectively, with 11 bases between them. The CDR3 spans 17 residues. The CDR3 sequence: CASSLFRGSSYNSPLHF. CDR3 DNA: TGTGCCAGCAGCTTGTTCAGGGGCTCCTCCTATAATTCACCCCTCCACTTT.

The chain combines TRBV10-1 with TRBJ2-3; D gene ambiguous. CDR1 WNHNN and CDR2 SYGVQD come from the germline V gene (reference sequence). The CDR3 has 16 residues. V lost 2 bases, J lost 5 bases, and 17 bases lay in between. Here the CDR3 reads CASSEVGWKDGDTQYF. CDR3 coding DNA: TGCGCCAGCAGTGAGGTCGGGTGGAAGGATGGAGATACGCAGTATTTT.

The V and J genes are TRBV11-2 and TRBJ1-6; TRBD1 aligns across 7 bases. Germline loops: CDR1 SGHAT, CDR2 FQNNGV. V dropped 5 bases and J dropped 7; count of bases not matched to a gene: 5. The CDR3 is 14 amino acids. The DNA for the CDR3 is TGTGCCAGCAGCCACGACAGGGAGAATTCACCCCTCCACTTT. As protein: CASSHDRENSPLHF.

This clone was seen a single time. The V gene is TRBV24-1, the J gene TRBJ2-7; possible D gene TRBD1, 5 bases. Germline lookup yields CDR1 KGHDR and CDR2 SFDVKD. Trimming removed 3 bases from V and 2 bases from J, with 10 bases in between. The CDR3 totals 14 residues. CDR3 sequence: CATSDPRVTYEQYF. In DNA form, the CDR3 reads TGTGCCACCAGTGATCCCAGGGTAACCTACGAGCAGTACTTC.

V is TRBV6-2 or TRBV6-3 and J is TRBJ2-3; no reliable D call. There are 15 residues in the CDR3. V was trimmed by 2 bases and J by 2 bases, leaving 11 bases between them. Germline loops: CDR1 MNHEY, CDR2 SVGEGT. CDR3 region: CASSYPHRITDTQYF. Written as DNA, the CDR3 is TGTGCCAGCAGTTACCCCCATAGAATCACAGATACGCAGTATTTT.